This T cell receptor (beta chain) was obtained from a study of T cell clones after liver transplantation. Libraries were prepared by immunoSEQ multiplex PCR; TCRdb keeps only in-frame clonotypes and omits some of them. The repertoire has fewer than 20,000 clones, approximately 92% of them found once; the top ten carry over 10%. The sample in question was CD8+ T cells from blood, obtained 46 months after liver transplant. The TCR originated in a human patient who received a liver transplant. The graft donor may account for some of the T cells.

The CDR3 coding sequence is TGTGCCAGCACCTCCATTGGGCAGGGGGCTGAGACCCAGTACTTC. This sequence encodes CASTSIGQGAETQYF. V gene TRBV27 combines with J gene TRBJ2-5, with 8 bases aligning to TRBD1. Germline V lookup: CDR1 MNHEY, CDR2 SMNVEV (reference sequence). J was trimmed by 5 bases and V by 7 bases; bases with no gene match: 12. The CDR3 consists of 15 residues.